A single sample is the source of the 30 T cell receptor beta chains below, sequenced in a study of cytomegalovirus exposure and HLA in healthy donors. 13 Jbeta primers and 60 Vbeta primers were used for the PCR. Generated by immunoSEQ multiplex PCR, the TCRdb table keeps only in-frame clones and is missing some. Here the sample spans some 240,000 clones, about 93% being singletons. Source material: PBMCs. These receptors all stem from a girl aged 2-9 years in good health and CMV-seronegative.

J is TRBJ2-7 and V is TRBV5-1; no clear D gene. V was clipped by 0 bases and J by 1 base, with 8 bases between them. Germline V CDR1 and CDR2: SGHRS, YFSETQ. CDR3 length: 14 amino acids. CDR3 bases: TGCGCCAGCAGCTTGGACGCGGTATCCTACGAGCAGTACTTC. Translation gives CASSLDAVSYEQYF.

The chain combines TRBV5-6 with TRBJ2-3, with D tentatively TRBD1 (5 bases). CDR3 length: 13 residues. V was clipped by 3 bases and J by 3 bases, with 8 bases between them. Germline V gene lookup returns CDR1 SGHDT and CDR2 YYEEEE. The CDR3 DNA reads TGTGCCAGCAGCTACAGGATGACAGATACGCAGTATTTT. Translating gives CASSYRMTDTQYF.

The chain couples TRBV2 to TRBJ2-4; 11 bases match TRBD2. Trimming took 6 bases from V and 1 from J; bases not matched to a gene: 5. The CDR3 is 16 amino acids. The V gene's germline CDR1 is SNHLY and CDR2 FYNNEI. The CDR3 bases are TGTGCCAGCAGAGCCGGGACTAGCGGCGCCAAAAACATTCAGTACTTC. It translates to CASRAGTSGAKNIQYF.

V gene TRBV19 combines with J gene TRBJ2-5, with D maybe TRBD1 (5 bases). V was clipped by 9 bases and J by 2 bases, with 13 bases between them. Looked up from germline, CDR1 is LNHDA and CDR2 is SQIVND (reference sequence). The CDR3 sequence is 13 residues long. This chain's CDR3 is CASRQIPQETQYF. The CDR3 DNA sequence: TGTGCCAGCAGACAGATACCACAAGAGACCCAGTACTTC.

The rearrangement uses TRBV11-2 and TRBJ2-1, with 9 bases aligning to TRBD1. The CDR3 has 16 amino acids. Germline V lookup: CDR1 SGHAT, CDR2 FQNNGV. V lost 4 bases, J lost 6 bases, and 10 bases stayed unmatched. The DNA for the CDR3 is TGTGCCAGCAGCTCCTTATCGGGACAGGGCTTCAATGAGCAGTTCTTC. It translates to CASSSLSGQGFNEQFF.

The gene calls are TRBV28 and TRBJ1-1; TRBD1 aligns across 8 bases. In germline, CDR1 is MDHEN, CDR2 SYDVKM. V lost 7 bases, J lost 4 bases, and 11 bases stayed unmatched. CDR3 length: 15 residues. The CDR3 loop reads CASTDQGARGTEAFF. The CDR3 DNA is TGTGCCAGCACCGACCAGGGGGCAAGGGGCACTGAAGCTTTCTTT. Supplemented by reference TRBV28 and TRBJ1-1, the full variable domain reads DVKVTQSSRYLVKRTGEKVFLECVQDMDHENMFWYRQDPGLGLRLIYFSYDVKMKEKGDIPEGYSVSREKKERFSLILESASTNQTSMYLCASTDQGARGTEAFFGQGTRLTVV.

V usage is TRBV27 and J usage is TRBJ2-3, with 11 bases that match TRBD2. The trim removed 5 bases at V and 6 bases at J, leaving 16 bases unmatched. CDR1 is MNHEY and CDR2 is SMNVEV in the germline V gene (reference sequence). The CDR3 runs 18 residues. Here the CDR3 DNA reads TGTGCCAGCAGTCTACCTGAGAATAGCGGGAGGGTTGGTGATACGCAGTATTTT. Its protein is CASSLPENSGRVGDTQYF.

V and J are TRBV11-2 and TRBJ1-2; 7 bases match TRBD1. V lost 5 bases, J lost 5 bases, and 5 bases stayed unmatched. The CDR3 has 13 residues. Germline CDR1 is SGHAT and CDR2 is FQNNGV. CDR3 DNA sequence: TGTGCCAGCAGCCGGGACAGCTTATATGGCTACACCTTC. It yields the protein CASSRDSLYGYTF.

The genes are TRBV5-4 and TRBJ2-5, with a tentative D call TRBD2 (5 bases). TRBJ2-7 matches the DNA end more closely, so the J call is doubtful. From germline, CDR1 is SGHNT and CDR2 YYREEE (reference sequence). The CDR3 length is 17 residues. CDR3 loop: CASSLFLGRANLYEQYF. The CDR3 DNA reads TGTGCCAGCAGCTTGTTTTTAGGGCGGGCCAACCTCTACGAGCAGTACTTC.

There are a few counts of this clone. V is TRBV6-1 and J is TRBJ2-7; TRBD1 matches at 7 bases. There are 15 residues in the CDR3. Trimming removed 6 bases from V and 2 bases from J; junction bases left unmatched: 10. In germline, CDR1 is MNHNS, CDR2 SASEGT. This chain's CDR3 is CASRDTGALTYEQYF. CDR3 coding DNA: TGTGCCAGCAGAGATACAGGGGCGTTGACCTACGAGCAGTACTTC.

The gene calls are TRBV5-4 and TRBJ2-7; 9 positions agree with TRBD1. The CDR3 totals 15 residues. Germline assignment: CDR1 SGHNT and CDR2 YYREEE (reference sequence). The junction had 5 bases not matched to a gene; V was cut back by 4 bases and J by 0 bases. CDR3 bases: TGTGCCAGCAGCGGAGGGACAGGGAGCTCCTACGAGCAGTACTTC. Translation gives CASSGGTGSSYEQYF.

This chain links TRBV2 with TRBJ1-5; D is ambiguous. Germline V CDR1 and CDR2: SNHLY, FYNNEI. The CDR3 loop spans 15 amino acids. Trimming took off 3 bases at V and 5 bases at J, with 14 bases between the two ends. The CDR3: CASSDTAQRDQPQHF. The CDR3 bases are TGTGCCAGCAGTGACACAGCTCAGAGGGATCAGCCCCAGCATTTT.

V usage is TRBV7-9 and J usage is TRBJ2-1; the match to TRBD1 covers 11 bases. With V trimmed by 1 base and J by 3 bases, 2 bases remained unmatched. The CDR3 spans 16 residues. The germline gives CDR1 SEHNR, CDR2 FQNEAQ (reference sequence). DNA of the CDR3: TGTGCCAGCAGCTTAGAGGGACAGGGGGACTACAATGAGCAGTTCTTC. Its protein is CASSLEGQGDYNEQFF.

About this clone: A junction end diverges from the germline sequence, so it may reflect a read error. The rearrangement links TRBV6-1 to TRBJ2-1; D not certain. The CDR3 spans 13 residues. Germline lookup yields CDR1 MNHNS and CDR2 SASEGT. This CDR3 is CASSQDPLNQQFF. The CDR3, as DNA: TGTGCCAGCAGCCAGGATCCGCTCAATCAGCAGTTCTTC.

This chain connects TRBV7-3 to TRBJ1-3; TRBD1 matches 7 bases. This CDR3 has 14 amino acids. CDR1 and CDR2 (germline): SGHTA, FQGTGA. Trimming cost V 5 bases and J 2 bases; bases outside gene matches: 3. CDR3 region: CASSPTGAGNTIYF. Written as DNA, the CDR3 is TGTGCCAGCAGCCCAACAGGGGCTGGAAACACCATATATTTT.

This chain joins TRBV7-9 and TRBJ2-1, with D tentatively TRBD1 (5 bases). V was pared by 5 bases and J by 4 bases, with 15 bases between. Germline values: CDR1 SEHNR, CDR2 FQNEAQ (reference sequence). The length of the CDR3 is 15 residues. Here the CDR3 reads CASSTDPDRYNEQFF. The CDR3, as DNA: TGTGCCAGCAGCACCGATCCCGACAGATACAATGAGCAGTTCTTC. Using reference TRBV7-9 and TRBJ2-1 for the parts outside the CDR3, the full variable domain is DTGVSQNPRHKITKRGQNVTFRCDPISEHNRLYWYRQTLGQGPEFLTYFQNEAQLEKSRLLSDRFSAERPKGSFSTLEIQRTEQGDSAMYLCASSTDPDRYNEQFFGPGTRLTVL.

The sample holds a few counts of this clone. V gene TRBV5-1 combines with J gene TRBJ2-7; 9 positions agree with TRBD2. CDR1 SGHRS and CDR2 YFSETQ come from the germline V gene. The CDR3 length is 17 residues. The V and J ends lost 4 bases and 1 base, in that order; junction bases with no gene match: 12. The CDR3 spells CASSPVKTSGQSYEQYF. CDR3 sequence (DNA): TGCGCCAGCAGCCCAGTTAAGACTAGCGGACAATCCTACGAGCAGTACTTC.

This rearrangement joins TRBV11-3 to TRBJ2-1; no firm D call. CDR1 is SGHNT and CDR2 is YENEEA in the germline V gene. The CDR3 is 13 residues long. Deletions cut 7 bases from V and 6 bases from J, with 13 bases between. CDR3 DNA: TGTGCCAGCACCTCCTCCTCTTCCAATGAGCAGTTCTTC. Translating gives CASTSSSSNEQFF. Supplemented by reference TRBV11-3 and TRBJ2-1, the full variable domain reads EAGVVQSPRYKIIEKKQPVAFWCNPISGHNTLYWYLQNLGQGPELLIRYENEEAVDDSQLPKDRFSAERLKGVDSTLKIQPAELGDSAVYLCASTSSSSNEQFFGPGTRLTVL.

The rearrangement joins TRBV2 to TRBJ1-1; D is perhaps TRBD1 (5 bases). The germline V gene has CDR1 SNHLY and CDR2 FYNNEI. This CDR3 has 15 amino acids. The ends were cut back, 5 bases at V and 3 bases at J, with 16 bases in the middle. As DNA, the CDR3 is TGTGCCAGCAGTAGGGGCCCCTCTGTCGACACTGAAGCTTTCTTT. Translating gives CASSRGPSVDTEAFF. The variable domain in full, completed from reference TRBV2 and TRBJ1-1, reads EPEVTQTPSHQVTQMGQEVILRCVPISNHLYFYWYRQILGQKVEFLVSFYNNEISEKSEIFDDQFSVERPDGSNFTLKIRSTKLEDSAMYFCASSRGPSVDTEAFFGQGTRLTVV.

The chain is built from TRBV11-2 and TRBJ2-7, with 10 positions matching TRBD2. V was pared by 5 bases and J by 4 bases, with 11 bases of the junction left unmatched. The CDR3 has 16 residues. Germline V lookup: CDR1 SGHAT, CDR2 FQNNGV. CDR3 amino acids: CASSQPGLANSYEQYF. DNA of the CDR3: TGTGCCAGCAGCCAACCGGGACTAGCGAACTCTTACGAGCAGTACTTC. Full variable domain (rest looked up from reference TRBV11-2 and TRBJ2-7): EAGVAQSPRYKIIEKRQSVAFWCNPISGHATLYWYQQILGQGPKLLIQFQNNGVVDDSQLPKDRFSAERLKGVDSTLKIQPAKLEDSAVYLCASSQPGLANSYEQYFGPGTRLTVT.

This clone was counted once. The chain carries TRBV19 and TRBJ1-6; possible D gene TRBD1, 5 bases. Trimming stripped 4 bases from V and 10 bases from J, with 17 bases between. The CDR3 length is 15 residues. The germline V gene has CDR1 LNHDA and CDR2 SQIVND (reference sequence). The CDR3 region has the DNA TGTGCCAGTAGTAACAGGAAGGTGGAAGTCTCACCCCTCCACTTT. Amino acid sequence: CASSNRKVEVSPLHF.

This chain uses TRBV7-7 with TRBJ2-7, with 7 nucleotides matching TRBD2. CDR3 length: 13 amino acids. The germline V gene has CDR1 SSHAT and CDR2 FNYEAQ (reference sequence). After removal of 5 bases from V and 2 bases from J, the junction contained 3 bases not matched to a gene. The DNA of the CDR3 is TGTGCCAGCAGCCTCGGGAGGACCTACGAGCAGTACTTC. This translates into CASSLGRTYEQYF.

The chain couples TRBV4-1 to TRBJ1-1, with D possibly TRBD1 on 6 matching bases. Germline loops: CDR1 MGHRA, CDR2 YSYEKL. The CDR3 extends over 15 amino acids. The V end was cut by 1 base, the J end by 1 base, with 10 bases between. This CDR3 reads CASSQVEQGNTEAFF. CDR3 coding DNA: TGCGCCAGCAGCCAAGTGGAACAGGGGAACACTGAAGCTTTCTTT.

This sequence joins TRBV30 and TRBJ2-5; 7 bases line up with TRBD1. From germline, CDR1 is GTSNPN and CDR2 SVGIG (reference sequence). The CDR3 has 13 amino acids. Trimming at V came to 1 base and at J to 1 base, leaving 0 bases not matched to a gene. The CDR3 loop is CAWSAGGQETQYF. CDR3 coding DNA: TGTGCCTGGAGTGCAGGGGGCCAAGAGACCCAGTACTTC.

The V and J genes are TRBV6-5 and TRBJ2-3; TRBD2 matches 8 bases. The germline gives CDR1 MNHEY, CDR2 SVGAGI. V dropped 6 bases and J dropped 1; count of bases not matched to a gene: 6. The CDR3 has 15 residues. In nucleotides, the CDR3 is TGTGCCAGCAGCCCGACTAGCGTCGGCACAGATACGCAGTATTTT. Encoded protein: CASSPTSVGTDTQYF.

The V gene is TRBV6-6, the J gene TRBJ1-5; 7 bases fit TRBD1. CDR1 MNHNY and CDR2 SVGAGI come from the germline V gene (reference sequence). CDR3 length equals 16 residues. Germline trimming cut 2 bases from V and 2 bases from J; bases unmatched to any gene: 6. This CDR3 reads CASSYGEGAGNQPQHF. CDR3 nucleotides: TGTGCCAGCAGTTACGGCGAGGGGGCGGGCAATCAGCCCCAGCATTTT.

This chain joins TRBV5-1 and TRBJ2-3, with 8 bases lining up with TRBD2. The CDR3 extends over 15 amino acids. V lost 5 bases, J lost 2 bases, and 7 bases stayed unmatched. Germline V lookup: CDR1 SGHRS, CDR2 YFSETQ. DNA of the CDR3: TGCGCCAGCAGTTCACTAGCGGATGACACAGATACGCAGTATTTT. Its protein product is CASSSLADDTDTQYF.

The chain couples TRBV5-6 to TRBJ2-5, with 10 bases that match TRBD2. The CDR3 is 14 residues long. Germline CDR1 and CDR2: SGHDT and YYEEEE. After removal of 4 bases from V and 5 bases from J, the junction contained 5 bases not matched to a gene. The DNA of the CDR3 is TGTGCCAGCAGCACCCCGACTAGCGGGGAGACCCAGTACTTC. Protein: CASSTPTSGETQYF.

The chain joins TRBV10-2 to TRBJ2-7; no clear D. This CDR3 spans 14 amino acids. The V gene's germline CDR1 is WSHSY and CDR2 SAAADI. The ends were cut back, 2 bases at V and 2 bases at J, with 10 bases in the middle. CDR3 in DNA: TGCGCCAGCAGTGAGATCCCCCCAACCTACGAGCAGTACTTC. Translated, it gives CASSEIPPTYEQYF.

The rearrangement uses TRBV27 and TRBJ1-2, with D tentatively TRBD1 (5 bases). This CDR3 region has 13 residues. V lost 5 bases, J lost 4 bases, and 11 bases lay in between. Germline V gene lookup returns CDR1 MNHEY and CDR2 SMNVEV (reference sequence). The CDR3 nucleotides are TGTGCCAGCAGTACCCGACAGTTCTATGGCTACACCTTC. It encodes CASSTRQFYGYTF.